This T cell receptor beta chain was sequenced during a study of CD8+ T cells in alopecia areata (dated by TCRdb to the late 2010s). As for the study more broadly: Treated patients were enrolled in an open-label pilot trial of oral tofacitinib, 5 to 10 mg twice daily, for moderate-to-severe alopecia areata. Disease severity in treated patients was measured with the SALT score, which quantifies the percentage of affected scalp surface area. High-throughput TCRbeta sequencing was used to examine T cell clonal expansion in alopecia areata in both the C3H/HeJ mouse model and human patients. Scalp tissue and sorted CD4+ and CD8+ peripheral blood T cells from patchy and totalis/universalis alopecia areata patients and from healthy controls were covered by human TCRbeta sequencing. Biopsies were taken from tofacitinib-treated patients at baseline and at 4 and 24 weeks of treatment, and a later scalp biopsy was taken in several of the tofacitinib-treated patients. Tofacitinib was given for 6 to 18 months, followed by 6 months of follow-up off drug to assess delayed response and recurrence. Scalp clonality was compared across normal scalp (n=4), patchy alopecia areata scalp (n=8), and alopecia totalis/universalis scalp (n=8). The RNA source kit depended on sample type: the PAXgene miRNA kit for fixed scalp, the miRNeasy kit for PBMCs, and the RNeasy kit for mouse skin. Amplification of TCRbeta CDR3 regions was done by immunoSEQ multiplex PCR using 35 Vbeta forward primers and 13 Jbeta reverse primers. General study outcomes and caveats: Tofacitinib significantly lowered scalp clonality and the number of expanded CD8+ clones among the top 100 scalp clones. Compared with normal scalp, lesional scalp had higher clonality and more expanded CD8+ clones, particularly in alopecia totalis/universalis, a pattern that suggests antigenic drive. Because the treated cohort was small and had just a single nonresponder, larger studies are needed to establish links between baseline CD8+ expansion and response. During tofacitinib treatment, many expanded lesional clones remained in scalp and blood, and this persistence may partly explain relapse after treatment is stopped. Shared TCR sequences between patients were less evident than in mice, which may be partly attributable to HLA diversity in the patient population. Scalp TCR repertoire analysis is complicated because resident alphabeta T cells in normal human skin are also sequenced, whereas mouse skin is dominated by gammadelta T cells.

From cysteine to phenylalanine, the CDR3 is 18 amino acids long. The only DNA kept is the CDR3, 54 bases in frame from the first base. Trimming takes 6 bases from V and 3 bases from J, and the germline ends sit 23 bases apart. The germline V gene (reference sequence) provides CDR1 MNHEY and CDR2 SMNVEV. The sample's treatment or condition, from its label and the paper: oral pan-JAK inhibitor, 5-10 mg twice daily. Peripheral blood and lesional scalp punch biopsies were obtained from patients with alopecia areata. PBMCs were isolated by density centrifugation and stained for CD3, CD4 and CD8, and CD4+ and CD8+ T cells were sorted on a FACSAria. Receptors were amplified or captured by the immunoSEQ multiplex PCR assay. To provide template for TCR sequencing, every sample had RNA extracted and reverse transcribed into cDNA. SuperScript III was used for first-strand cDNA synthesis, primed with a 2:1 mix of oligo-dT and random hexamers. A synthetic immune receptor repertoire was used to measure amplification bias, and any remaining bias was corrected computationally. In the paper's pipeline: After raw reads were preprocessed to remove errors, the CDR3 was defined following IMGT conventions as running from the conserved cysteine to phenylalanine. Clonality was computed as 1 minus the Shannon entropy, with the entropy normalized by log2 of the number of productive unique TCRs. Whether scalp clones were CD4 or CD8 was inferred by matching scalp TCRbeta sequences against CD4 and CD8 repertoires sorted from blood. The table was pulled from immuneACCESS by TCRdb, which kept in-frame rearrangements only. Such tables lose some clones; where checked, under half of the loss comes from unresolved V genes, and the rest has no known cause. That table gives V, J and clone size, and the DNA gave D and trimming. The sample records 100,000 or so clones, roughly 60% of which are singletons. About 17% of the sample lies in the top ten.

Comments on this clone: The target of this receptor is not known. Base qualities were left out, and no much larger clone turns up one base away.

The chain couples TRBV27 to TRBJ1-4; no D gene is confidently identified. The starting material was CD8+ T cells sorted from blood, obtained between weeks 55 and 70, from a patient treated with tofacitinib. This TCR was recovered from a human donor with alopecia areata. The CDR3 loop reads CASSLTRPPNRANEKLFF. The sequenced DNA: TGTGCCAGCAGCTTAACACGGCCTCCGAATCGTGCTAATGAAAAACTGTTTTTT.